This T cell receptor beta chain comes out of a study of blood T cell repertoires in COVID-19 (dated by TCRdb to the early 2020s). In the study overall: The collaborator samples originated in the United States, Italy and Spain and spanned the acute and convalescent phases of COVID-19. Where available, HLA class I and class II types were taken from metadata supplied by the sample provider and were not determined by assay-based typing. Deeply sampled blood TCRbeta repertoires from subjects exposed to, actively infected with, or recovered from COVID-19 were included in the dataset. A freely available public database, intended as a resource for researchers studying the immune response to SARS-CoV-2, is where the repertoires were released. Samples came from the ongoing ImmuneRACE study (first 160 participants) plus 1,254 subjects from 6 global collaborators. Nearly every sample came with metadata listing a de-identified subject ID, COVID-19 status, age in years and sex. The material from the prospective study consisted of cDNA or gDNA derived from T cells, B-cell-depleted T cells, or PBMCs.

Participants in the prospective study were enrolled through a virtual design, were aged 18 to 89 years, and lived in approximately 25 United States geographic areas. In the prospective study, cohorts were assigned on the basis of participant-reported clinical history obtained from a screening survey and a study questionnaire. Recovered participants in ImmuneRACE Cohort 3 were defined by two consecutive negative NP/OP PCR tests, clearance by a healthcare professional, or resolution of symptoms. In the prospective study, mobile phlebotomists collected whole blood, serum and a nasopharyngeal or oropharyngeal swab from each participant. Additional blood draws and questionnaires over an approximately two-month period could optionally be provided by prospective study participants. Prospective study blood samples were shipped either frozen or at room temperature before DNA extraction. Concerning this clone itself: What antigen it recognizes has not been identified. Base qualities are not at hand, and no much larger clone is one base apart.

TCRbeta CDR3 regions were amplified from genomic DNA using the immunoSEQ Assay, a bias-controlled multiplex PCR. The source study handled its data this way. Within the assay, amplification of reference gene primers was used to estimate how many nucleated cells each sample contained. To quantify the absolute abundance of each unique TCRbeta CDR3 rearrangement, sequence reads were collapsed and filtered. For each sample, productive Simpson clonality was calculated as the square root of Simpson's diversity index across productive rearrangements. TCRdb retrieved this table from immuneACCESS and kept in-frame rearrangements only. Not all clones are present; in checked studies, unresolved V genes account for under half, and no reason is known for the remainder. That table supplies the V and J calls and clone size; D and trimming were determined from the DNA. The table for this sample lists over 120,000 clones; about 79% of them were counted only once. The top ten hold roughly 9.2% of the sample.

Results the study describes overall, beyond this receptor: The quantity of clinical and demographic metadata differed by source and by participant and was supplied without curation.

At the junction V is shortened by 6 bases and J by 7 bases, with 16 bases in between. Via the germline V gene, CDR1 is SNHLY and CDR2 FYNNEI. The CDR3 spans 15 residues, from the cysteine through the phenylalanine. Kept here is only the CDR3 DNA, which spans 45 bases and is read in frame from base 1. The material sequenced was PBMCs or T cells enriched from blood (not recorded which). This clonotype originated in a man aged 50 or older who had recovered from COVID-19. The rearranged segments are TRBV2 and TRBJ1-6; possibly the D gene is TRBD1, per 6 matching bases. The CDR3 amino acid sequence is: CASRGDILGNSPLHF. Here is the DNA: TGTGCCAGCAGAGGGGACATCTTGGGAAATTCACCCCTCCACTTT.